This TCR beta chain was recovered during a study of blood T cell repertoires in COVID-19. Study overall: Samples taken during acute and convalescent COVID-19 were collected in the United States, Italy and Spain.

Germline V gene sequence: CDR1 ENHRY, CDR2 SYGVKD. Unmatched junction bases numbered 8, after V lost 6 bases and J lost 8 bases. The CDR3 runs to 13 residues. Participants' own reports of clinical history determined their cohort assignment. In the study's own analysis: Amplification from reference gene primers served as the basis for estimated nucleated cell counts. The data were produced by immunoSEQ multiplex PCR, yet TCRdb's version contains in-frame clones alone and is incomplete. V and J calls and clone size are as listed in that table; D and trimming were resolved from the DNA. The table lists some 200,000 clones, 80% of them singletons.

The clonotype originates from a woman aged 35 to 49 with acute COVID-19. This rearrangement joins TRBV10-3 to TRBJ1-2, with 8 bases lining up with TRBD1. The sequenced material came from PBMCs or T cells enriched from blood (not recorded which). The CDR3 region is CAISFGQGQGYTF. The CDR3 nucleotides read TGTGCCATCAGCTTCGGACAGGGACAGGGCTACACCTTC.